This entry is about one T cell receptor beta chain. These data are taken from a study of blood T cell repertoires in COVID-19. Study at large: COVID-19 samples from acute and convalescent phases originated in the United States, Italy and Spain. From T cells, B-cell-depleted T cells, or PBMCs came the material, which was cDNA or gDNA.

How the authors handled the data: The assay estimated nucleated cells by amplifying reference gene primers. Clones were read by immunoSEQ multiplex PCR, and TCRdb kept only the in-frame ones, dropping some. The V and J calls and clone size are taken from that table; D and trimming were inferred from the DNA. The data show about 200,000 clones, around 90% seen once. This CDR3 comprises 16 residues. The germline V gene has CDR1 SGHAT and CDR2 FQNNGV. V shed 3 bases and J 3 bases; nucleotides not matched to a gene: 9. The TCR comes from a man aged 35-49 years with acute or convalescent COVID-19. The sequencing sample was made of peripheral blood. The chain has TRBV11-2 and TRBJ2-7; 9 bases are a match to TRBD2. CDR3 in amino acids: CASSFAGGRSRYEQYF. The CDR3 DNA reads TGTGCCAGCAGCTTTGCGGGGGGGCGTTCCCGCTACGAGCAGTACTTC.